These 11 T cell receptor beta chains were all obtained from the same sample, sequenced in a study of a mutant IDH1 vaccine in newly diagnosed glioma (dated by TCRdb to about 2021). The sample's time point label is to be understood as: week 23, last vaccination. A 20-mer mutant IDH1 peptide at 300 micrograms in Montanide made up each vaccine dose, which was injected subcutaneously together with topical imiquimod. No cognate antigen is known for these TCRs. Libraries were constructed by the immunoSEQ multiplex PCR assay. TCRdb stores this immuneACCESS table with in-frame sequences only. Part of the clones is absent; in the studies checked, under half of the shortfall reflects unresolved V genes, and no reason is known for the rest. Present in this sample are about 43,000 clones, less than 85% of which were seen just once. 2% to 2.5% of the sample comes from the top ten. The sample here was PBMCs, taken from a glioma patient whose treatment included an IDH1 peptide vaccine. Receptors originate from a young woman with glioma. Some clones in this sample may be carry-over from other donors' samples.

CDR3 residues: CASIHREGGSTGELFF. The DNA for the CDR3 is TGTGCCAGCATCCACAGGGAGGGAGGATCCACCGGGGAGCTGTTTTTT. This chain joins TRBV6-6 and TRBJ2-2; D may be TRBD2 (7 bases). This CDR3 is 16 amino acids long. V dropped 7 bases and J dropped 4 bases, with 19 bases sitting between them. Germline lookup yields CDR1 MNHNY and CDR2 SVGAGI (reference sequence).

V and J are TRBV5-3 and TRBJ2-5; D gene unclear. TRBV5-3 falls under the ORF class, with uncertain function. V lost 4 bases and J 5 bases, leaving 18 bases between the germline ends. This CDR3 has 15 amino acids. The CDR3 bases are TGTGCCAGAAGCAAAAGGGCCTTCAAAGGGGAGACCCAGTACTTC. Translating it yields CARSKRAFKGETQYF.

The DNA for the CDR3 is TGTGCTAGTGGGGTCGGGACAGTGTCCTACAATGAGCAGTTCTTC. Its translation is CASGVGTVSYNEQFF. This chain connects TRBV12-5 to TRBJ2-1; the match to TRBD1 covers 7 bases. The ends lost 6 bases at V and 1 base at J; junction bases unmatched: 6. The V gene's germline CDR1 is LGHNT and CDR2 FRNRAP. The CDR3 consists of 15 residues.

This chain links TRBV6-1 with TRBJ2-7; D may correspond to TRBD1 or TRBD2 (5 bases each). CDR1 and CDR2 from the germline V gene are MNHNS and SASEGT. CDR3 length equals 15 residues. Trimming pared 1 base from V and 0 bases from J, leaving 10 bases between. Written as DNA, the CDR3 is TGTGCCAGCAGTGAAGAGCTGGGGGACTCCTACGAGCAGTACTTC. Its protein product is CASSEELGDSYEQYF.

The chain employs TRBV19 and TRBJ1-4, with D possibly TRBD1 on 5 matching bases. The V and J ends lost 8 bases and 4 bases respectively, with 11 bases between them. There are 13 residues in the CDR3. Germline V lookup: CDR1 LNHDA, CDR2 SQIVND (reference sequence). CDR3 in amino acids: CASEGQSNEKLFF. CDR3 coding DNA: TGTGCCAGTGAAGGACAAAGTAATGAAAAACTGTTTTTT. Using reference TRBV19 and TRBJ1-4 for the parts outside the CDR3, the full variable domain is DGGITQSPKYLFRKEGQNVTLSCEQNLNHDAMYWYRQDPGQGLRLIYYSQIVNDFQKGDIAEGYSVSREKKESFPLTVTSAQKNPTAFYLCASEGQSNEKLFFGSGTQLSVL.

The CDR3 here is CASSLIRASNQPQHF. In DNA, the CDR3 is TGTGCCAGCAGCCTCATCCGGGCCTCTAATCAGCCCCAGCATTTT. The chain uses TRBV6-5 and TRBJ1-5; D ambiguous. The CDR3 runs 15 residues. The V gene's germline CDR1 is MNHEY and CDR2 SVGAGI. Trimming removed 6 bases at V and 4 bases at J, with 16 bases between.

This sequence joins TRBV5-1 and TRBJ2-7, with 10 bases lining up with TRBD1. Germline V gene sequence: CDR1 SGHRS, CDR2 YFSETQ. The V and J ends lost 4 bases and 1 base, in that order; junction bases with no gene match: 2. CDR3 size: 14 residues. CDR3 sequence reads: CASSTGQGSYEQYF. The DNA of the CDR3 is TGCGCCAGCAGCACGGGACAGGGGTCCTACGAGCAGTACTTC.

For the CDR3, the DNA is TGTGCCAGCAGCTCCCTCACCGGCGTAGCTGCGCAAGAGACCCAGTACTTC. It is translated as CASSSLTGVAAQETQYF. The rearrangement uses TRBV7-9 and TRBJ2-5; no reliable D call. V was pared by 4 bases and J by 2 bases, with 20 bases between. The germline gives CDR1 SEHNR, CDR2 FQNEAQ (reference sequence). This CDR3 has 17 residues.

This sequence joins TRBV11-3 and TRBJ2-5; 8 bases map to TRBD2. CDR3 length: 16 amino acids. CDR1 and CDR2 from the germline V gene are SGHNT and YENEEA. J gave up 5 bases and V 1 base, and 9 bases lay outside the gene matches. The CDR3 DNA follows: TGTGCCAGCAGCTTAGTCACTAGCGGACCATGGGAGACCCAGTACTTC. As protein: CASSLVTSGPWETQYF.

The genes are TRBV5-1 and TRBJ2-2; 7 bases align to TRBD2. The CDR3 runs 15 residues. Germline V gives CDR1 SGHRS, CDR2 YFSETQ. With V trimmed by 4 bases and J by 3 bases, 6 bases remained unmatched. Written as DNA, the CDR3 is TGCGCCAGCAGCCGGGACGGGGGGTACACCGGGGAGCTGTTTTTT. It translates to CASSRDGGYTGELFF.

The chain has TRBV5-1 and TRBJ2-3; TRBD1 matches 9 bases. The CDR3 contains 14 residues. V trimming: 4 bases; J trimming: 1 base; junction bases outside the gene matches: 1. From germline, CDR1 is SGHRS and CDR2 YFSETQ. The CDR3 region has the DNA TGCGCCAGCAGCCGGGACAGGGGCACAGATACGCAGTATTTT. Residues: CASSRDRGTDTQYF.